The clone carrying this TCR beta chain was counted many times. TCRdb re-analysed the reads in MiXCR, keeping a single row per CDR3 protein. The sample includes roughly 77,000 distinct CDR3 sequences, about 4% seen only once; the top ten take around a fifth. This record belongs to a study of T cell repertoires in cytomegalovirus infection. Germline V gives CDR1 MNHNS, CDR2 SASEGT. CDR3 size: 16 residues. Trimming left V 6 bases short and J 4 bases short, with 21 bases between. The receptor was isolated from a human donor in good health (CMV status not recorded). Some clones in this sample may be carry-over from other donors' samples. The chain combines TRBV6-1 with TRBJ1-2; a possible D gene is TRBD1 (6 bases). Input material: PBMCs. The CDR3 region is CASRDRPGQNSYGYTF. As DNA, the CDR3 is TGTGCCAGCAGAGATCGACCGGGACAAAATTCCTATGGCTACACCTTC.